The rows below give T cell receptor beta chains drawn from one sample of a study of blood T cell repertoires in COVID-19. The data were produced by immunoSEQ multiplex PCR, yet TCRdb's version contains in-frame clones alone and is incomplete. The sample has approximately 66,000 clones; just under 90% are singletons. Sequencing was performed on peripheral blood. These receptors were collected from a human donor with active COVID-19. The donor label of this sample is uncertain. Each CDR3 is given with its conserved first and last residue. The order of the fields is D gene, clone size, V gene, J gene, CDR3 DNA, CDR3 protein. D genes are given only for firm matches. Clone size, where shown, is once, few, many, or a class for clones that have expanded.

>TRBD1|NA|TRBV3-1/TRBV3-2|TRBJ2-7
TGTGCCAGCAGCCCGGGACAGGGGAGAGGCGAGCAGTACTTC
CASSPGQGRGEQYF
>NA|NA|TRBV5-6|TRBJ2-7
TGTGCCAGCAGCTTTGGAGGGTGGTCCTACGAGCAGTACTTC
CASSFGGWSYEQYF
>NA|NA|TRBV6-2/TRBV6-3|TRBJ2-7
TGTGCCAGCAGTGACAGGAGATCCTACGAGCAGTACTTC
CASSDRRSYEQYF
>NA|NA|TRBV27|TRBJ2-7
TGTGCCAGCATCTCCCTGGGGAGCAGAGGGCGCTACGAGCAGTACTTC
CASISLGSRGRYEQYF
>TRBD1|once|TRBV5-1|TRBJ2-1
TGCGCCAGCAGCTTGGGACAGGGGAATGAGCAGTTCTTC
CASSLGQGNEQFF
>NA|NA|TRBV4-1|TRBJ2-2
TGCGCCAGCAGCCAAGCCGGACTCAACACCGGGGAGCTGTTTTTT
CASSQAGLNTGELFF
>TRBD1|NA|TRBV10-3|TRBJ2-1
TGTGCCACTACGGACAGGGGGTTTTCTGATGAGCAGTTCTTC
CATTDRGFSDEQFF
>NA|NA|TRBV6-5|TRBJ2-5
TGTGCCAGCAGTTATGCTCCGAGGGAGACCCAGTACTTC
CASSYAPRETQYF
>TRBD2|NA|TRBV28|TRBJ2-3
TGTGCCAGCAGTTTGGCAGGGGGACTAGCGGGAGTGGGAGATACGCAGTATTTT
CASSLAGGLAGVGDTQYF
>TRBD1|NA|TRBV10-3|TRBJ1-6
TGTGCCATCAGTGAGTCGACAGCGGGACAGGGGAATTCACCCCTCCACTTT
CAISESTAGQGNSPLHF
>NA|NA|TRBV6-2/TRBV6-3|TRBJ2-3
TGTGCCAGCAGCCCCCCCGTGACGCAGTATTTT
CASSPPVTQYF
>TRBD1|NA|TRBV7-9|TRBJ2-7
TGTGCCAGCAGCTCTACCGGGACAGGGGCCGAGCAGTACTTC
CASSSTGTGAEQYF
>NA|NA|TRBV5-6|TRBJ1-1
TGTGCCAGCAGCGGATCAAGGGAGGCTGAAGCTTTCTTT
CASSGSREAEAFF
>TRBD2|NA|TRBV5-5|TRBJ2-7
TGTGCCAGCAGCTTGGTGGGTAGCGGGGGACAGTACGAGCAGTACTTC
CASSLVGSGGQYEQYF
>TRBD2|NA|TRBV11-2|TRBJ2-2
TGTGCCAGCAGCTTAGCGGGGGGGAACACCGGGGAGCTGTTTTTT
CASSLAGGNTGELFF
>TRBD1|NA|TRBV5-4|TRBJ2-7
TGTGCCAGCAGCTACGGACAGGGGCCCACCTACGAGCAGTACTTC
CASSYGQGPTYEQYF
>NA|once|TRBV19|TRBJ1-1
TGTGCCAGTAGCGAAAACAGTGAGTCCACTGAAGCTTTCTTT
CASSENSESTEAFF
>NA|NA|TRBV29-1|TRBJ2-1
TGCAGCGTTGAGGGGCTAGGGGTCTCCTACAATGAGCAGTTCTTC
CSVEGLGVSYNEQFF
>TRBD2|once|TRBV10-3|TRBJ2-1
TGTGCCATCAGTGAGTTTAGCGGGGGGGCCATTAATGAGCAGTTCTTC
CAISEFSGGAINEQFF
>TRBD1|NA|TRBV19|TRBJ2-7
TGTGCCAGTAATAGTTATAGGGGGCAGGGCGAGCAGTACTTC
CASNSYRGQGEQYF
>TRBD1|NA|TRBV7-2|TRBJ1-2
TGTGCCAGCAGCTCCGGGACAGGGGGAATCTATGGCTACACCTTC
CASSSGTGGIYGYTF
>NA|once|TRBV27|TRBJ2-1
TGTGCCAGCAGTCGAGCCGGGACAAACAATGAGCAGTTCTTC
CASSRAGTNNEQFF
>TRBD1|NA|TRBV13|TRBJ1-6
TGTGCCAGCAGCCCAAGGGGGCCGGGCATAGATTCACCCCTCCACTTT
CASSPRGPGIDSPLHF
>NA|NA|TRBV6-5|TRBJ1-2
TGTGCCAGCAGTTCTTGGACAGAGAACTATGGCTACACCTTC
CASSSWTENYGYTF
>NA|NA|TRBV13|TRBJ2-4
TGTGCCAGCAGCTTATATGGGGAGACCAAAAACATTCAGTACTTC
CASSLYGETKNIQYF
>NA|NA|TRBV12-3/TRBV12-4|TRBJ2-3
TGTGCCAGCAGCCCAGTAAAAGATACGCAGTATTTT
CASSPVKDTQYF
>NA|NA|TRBV9|TRBJ2-4
TGTGCCAGCAGCGTAGACGGCAGCGGGAACATTCAGTACTTC
CASSVDGSGNIQYF
>NA|few|TRBV4-3|TRBJ2-7
TGCGCCAGCAGCCATGAATTTGTGATCTTCGACAGAAGCTACGAGCAGTACTTC
CASSHEFVIFDRSYEQYF
>NA|once|TRBV2|TRBJ1-1
TGTGCCAGCAGTGATGAGGCGGCAGCCATGAACACTGAAGCTTTCTTT
CASSDEAAAMNTEAFF
>NA|NA|TRBV7-2|TRBJ2-5
TGTGCCAGCAGCCGGAGGAGGGCTTTCCAAGAGACCCAGTACTTC
CASSRRRAFQETQYF
>TRBD1|NA|TRBV30|TRBJ2-7
TGTGCCTGGAGGGATCCCACCACCGGGACAGGGGACGAGCAGTACTTC
CAWRDPTTGTGDEQYF
>NA|once|TRBV2|TRBJ2-1
TGTGCCAGCAGTGTTGTATCCTACAATGAGCAGTTCTTC
CASSVVSYNEQFF
>NA|NA|TRBV19|TRBJ2-6
TGTGCCTGCCATACCGGACAGCCTCGCTCTGGGGCCAACGTCCTGACTTTC
CACHTGQPRSGANVLTF
>TRBD2|NA|TRBV9|TRBJ2-6
TGTGCCAGCAGCGTAGCTCTAGCGGGGGGGCTGTCTGGGGCCAACGTCCTGACTTTC
CASSVALAGGLSGANVLTF
>NA|NA|TRBV4-3|TRBJ2-7
TGCGCCAGCAGCCAAGATCAGGGGTACGAGCAGTACTTC
CASSQDQGYEQYF
>NA|NA|TRBV4-3|TRBJ2-7
TGCGCCAGCAGCCAAGATCCGACCGGCGGAACAGGGAGCTCCTACGAGCAGTACTTC
CASSQDPTGGTGSSYEQYF
>NA|NA|TRBV6-1|TRBJ2-1
TGTGCCAGCAGTGAAGGGGGGCGAGGTGAGCAGTTCTTC
CASSEGGRGEQFF
>TRBD1|NA|TRBV27|TRBJ2-7
TGTGCCAGCAGTAGACAGGGGGTCGGCGAGCAGTACTTC
CASSRQGVGEQYF
>NA|once|TRBV15|TRBJ2-5
TGTGCCACCAGCAGAGATCGGGGGAGGCAGACCCAGTACTTC
CATSRDRGRQTQYF
>TRBD1|few|TRBV7-9|TRBJ2-7
TGTGCCAGCAGCTTAGCGCGAGGGGGCAGATACGAGCAGTACTTC
CASSLARGGRYEQYF
>TRBD2|NA|TRBV5-1|TRBJ2-7
TGCGCCAGCAGCTTGGAGAGCGGGGGGATCTACGAGCAGTACTTC
CASSLESGGIYEQYF
>NA|NA|TRBV16|TRBJ1-1
TGTGCCAGCAGCCAGGCGGGCCCACGGGCTGAAGCTTTCTTT
CASSQAGPRAEAFF
>NA|NA|TRBV5-6|TRBJ2-6
TGTGCCAGCAGCCCGCGCGGGGCTGGGGCCAACGTCCTGACTTTC
CASSPRGAGANVLTF
>TRBD2|NA|TRBV14|TRBJ2-7
TGTGCCAGCAGCCAAGATAAACTAGCGAGGGCCGAGCAGTACTTC
CASSQDKLARAEQYF
>NA|NA|TRBV13|TRBJ2-1
TGTGCCAGCAGCTTAATAGCGTTCAATGAGCAGTTCTTC
CASSLIAFNEQFF
>NA|NA|TRBV28|TRBJ2-7
TGTGCCAGCAGTTTCCTGGACAGCTACGAGCAGTACTTC
CASSFLDSYEQYF
>NA|NA|TRBV29-1|TRBJ2-7
TGCAGCGCTACCCAGGGAAACTACGAGCAGTACTTC
CSATQGNYEQYF
>TRBD1|NA|TRBV4-3|TRBJ2-2
TGCGCCAGCAGCAAGGGACAGGCCCTGGACACCGGGGAGCTGTTTTTT
CASSKGQALDTGELFF
>TRBD1|NA|TRBV7-2|TRBJ2-3
TGTGCCAGCAGCAGACTGCAGGGGGCTCGAGATACGCAGTATTTT
CASSRLQGARDTQYF
>NA|NA|TRBV2|TRBJ1-1
TGTGCCAGCACCAAAGGGGCGTTGAACACTGAAGCTTTCTTT
CASTKGALNTEAFF
>NA|NA|TRBV29-1|TRBJ2-1
TGCAGCGTTCATAGACTAGGCAACAATGAGCAGTTCTTC
CSVHRLGNNEQFF
>TRBD1|few|TRBV6-5|TRBJ2-7
TGTGCCAGCAGGGCCGGGACAGGGGCCATTTACGAGCAGTACTTC
CASRAGTGAIYEQYF
>TRBD1|NA|TRBV10-3|TRBJ2-5
TGTGCCATCAGTGGACAGGGGATACAAGAGACCCAGTACTTC
CAISGQGIQETQYF
>TRBD2|NA|TRBV4-3|TRBJ2-5
TGCGCCAGCAGCCAAACGCAGGTACCGGGGGGGACCCAGTACTTC
CASSQTQVPGGTQYF
>TRBD2|NA|TRBV7-2|TRBJ2-5
TGTGCCAGCAGCAGGGGACTAGCGGGGGGGCTGGAGACCCAGTACTTC
CASSRGLAGGLETQYF
>TRBD2|NA|TRBV19|TRBJ2-3
TGTGCCAGTAGTATTACCGCGGGGGGTTTCACAGATACGCAGTATTTT
CASSITAGGFTDTQYF
>TRBD2|once|TRBV5-1|TRBJ2-1
TGCGCCAGCAGAGAATCGGCGGGGGGAGTTTACAATGAGCAGTTCTTC
CASRESAGGVYNEQFF
>TRBD1|NA|TRBV3-1/TRBV3-2|TRBJ1-4
TGTGCCAGCAGCCAAGAGCCGGGACAGGGGGCTGAAAAACTGTTTTTT
CASSQEPGQGAEKLFF
>TRBD2|NA|TRBV6-2/TRBV6-3|TRBJ2-5
TGTGCCAGCAGTTCCCTAATGCGGGGGTGGGAAAAAGAGACCCAGTACTTC
CASSSLMRGWEKETQYF
>NA|NA|TRBV6-5|TRBJ1-2
TGTGCCTCCCCGGGAGGGAGGGCTTATGGCTACACCTTC
CASPGGRAYGYTF